The clone carrying this TCR beta chain appeared many times. Antigen: not known. This CDR3 region has 15 residues. The germline V gene encodes CDR1 ENHRY and CDR2 SYGVKD. V dropped 0 bases and J dropped 4 bases, with 12 bases sitting between them. TCRdb used MiXCR to reprocess the RT-PCR reads, holding one entry per CDR3 protein. Of fewer than 650,000 distinct CDR3 sequences in the sample, under 15% were seen once. The data are from a study of response to subunit inactivated influenza vaccine. Points from the study as a whole: Authors suggested each seasonal influenza vaccination recruits few new T cells.

This sequence originates from a man in his forties or fifties who received an inactivated influenza vaccine. Specimen: PBMCs from blood, collected 40 to 50 days after vaccination. The rearrangement joins TRBV10-3 to TRBJ1-2; no definite D call. DNA for the CDR3: TGTGCCATCAGTGAGTCCGCAGGCTACAGCTATGGCTACACCTTC. Translated, it gives CAISESAGYSYGYTF.